This passage covers 19 T cell receptor beta chains from one sample sequenced in a study of T cell changes during pregnancy in multiple sclerosis. TCRdb's copy holds only in-frame clones and misses some; the assay was immunoSEQ multiplex PCR. The sample shows 45,000 to 60,000 clones, around 90% of them seen only once. The specimen comprised CD4+ T cells from peripheral blood mononuclear cells, sampled after pregnancy. All receptors come from a female donor in good health, enrolled as a control in a pregnancy study.

This chain uses TRBV29-1 with TRBJ2-5, with D maybe TRBD2 (5 bases). V lost 3 bases and J 2 bases, leaving 10 bases between the germline ends. The CDR3 totals 13 residues. The V gene's germline CDR1 is SQVTM and CDR2 ANQGSEA. The CDR3 DNA is TGCAGCGTTGACGCCGGGAATCAAGAGACCCAGTACTTC. Protein product: CSVDAGNQETQYF.

V and J are TRBV5-1 and TRBJ1-1; TRBD1 aligns across 10 bases. V shed 4 bases, J shed 0 bases, and the junction held 6 bases outside the gene matches. CDR1 SGHRS and CDR2 YFSETQ come from the germline V gene. The CDR3 is 16 amino acids. The DNA of the CDR3 is TGCGCCAGCAGCACAGGGACAGGGGTCCTGAACACTGAAGCTTTCTTT. Amino acid sequence: CASSTGTGVLNTEAFF.

The V and J genes are TRBV9 and TRBJ2-5; no definite D call. CDR3 length: 12 amino acids. The V end was cut by 3 bases, the J end by 2 bases, with 5 bases between. The germline V gene encodes CDR1 SGDLS and CDR2 YYNGEE. DNA of the CDR3: TGTGCCAGCAGCGCCGAGCAAGAGACCCAGTACTTC. Protein: CASSAEQETQYF.

The genes are TRBV6-1 and TRBJ1-1, with 8 positions matching TRBD1. The CDR3 extends over 13 amino acids. Trimming took 11 bases from V and 0 from J; bases not matched to a gene: 5. The germline V gene encodes CDR1 MNHNS and CDR2 SASEGT. In DNA, the CDR3 is TGTGCCGTTAGACAGGGGATGAACACTGAAGCTTTCTTT. As protein: CAVRQGMNTEAFF.

V is TRBV6-6 and J is TRBJ1-3, with unresolved D. The V gene's germline CDR1 is MNHNY and CDR2 SVGAGI (reference sequence). Trimming pared 4 bases from V and 6 bases from J, leaving 19 bases between. The CDR3 covers 16 residues. The CDR3 sequence: CASSWGVTEYENTIYF. CDR3 DNA: TGTGCCAGCAGTTGGGGAGTTACAGAATACGAAAACACCATATATTTT.

The chain combines TRBV5-6 with TRBJ1-2; D is ambiguous. Germline V gene sequence: CDR1 SGHDT, CDR2 YYEEEE. V was shortened by 1 base and J by 6 bases, with 10 bases between the two germline ends. CDR3 length: 13 residues. The CDR3 coding sequence is TGTGCCAGCAGCTTGAACAATCTGAATGGCTACACCTTC. Its translation: CASSLNNLNGYTF.

V is TRBV29-1 and J is TRBJ1-4; 7 positions agree with TRBD1. Per the germline V gene, CDR1 is SQVTM and CDR2 is ANQGSEA. J lost 6 bases, V lost 7 bases, and 5 bases had no gene match. This CDR3 has 12 amino acids. The CDR3 DNA follows: TGCAGCGGCAGGGGGACGGATGAAAAACTGTTTTTT. Protein sequence: CSGRGTDEKLFF.

This chain uses TRBV5-8 with TRBJ2-1; 11 nucleotides align to TRBD1. CDR1 is SGHTS, CDR2 YDEGEE, per germline. This CDR3 spans 16 amino acids. Germline trimming cut 0 bases from V and 6 bases from J; bases unmatched to any gene: 5. Here the CDR3 DNA reads TGTGCCAGCAGCTTGGCCGGCGGGACAGGGGGCAATGAGCAGTTCTTC. Protein: CASSLAGGTGGNEQFF. The full variable domain, in which reference TRBV5-8 and TRBJ2-1 provide the parts outside the CDR3, is EAGVTQSPTHLIKTRGQQATLRCSPISGHTSVYWYQQALGLGLQFLLWYDEGEERNRGNFPPRFSGRQFPNYSSELNVNALELEDSALYLCASSLAGGTGGNEQFFGPGTRLTVL.

The chain links TRBV19 to TRBJ1-2; D is perhaps TRBD1 (5 bases). The CDR3 sequence is 14 residues long. V was shortened by 0 bases and J by 2 bases, with 7 bases between the two germline ends. Germline V gene data show CDR1 as LNHDA and CDR2 as SQIVND (reference sequence). The CDR3 here is CASSIDWTNYGYTF. For the CDR3, the DNA is TGTGCCAGTAGTATAGATTGGACAAACTATGGCTACACCTTC.

The chain carries TRBV6-5 and TRBJ2-1, with 12 bases that match TRBD2. Germline V CDR1 and CDR2: MNHEY, SVGAGI. After removal of 8 bases from V and 6 bases from J, the junction contained 5 bases not matched to a gene. The CDR3 is 14 amino acids. CDR3: CASAPGLAGNEQFF. The CDR3 DNA follows: TGTGCCAGCGCGCCGGGACTAGCGGGCAATGAGCAGTTCTTC.

The genes are TRBV4-1 and TRBJ2-1; 9 bases line up with TRBD2. The CDR3 spans 16 residues. The V segment lost 2 bases and the J segment 3 bases; nucleotides outside the gene matches: 5. The germline V gene has CDR1 MGHRA and CDR2 YSYEKL. The CDR3 DNA reads as TGCGCCAGCAGCCAACCGCGGGAGGGCAACTACAATGAGCAGTTCTTC. Its protein product is CASSQPREGNYNEQFF.

CDR3 DNA sequence: TGTGCCAGCAGCTTAGATGCAGGGGCTGAAGCTTTCTTT. Translating it yields CASSLDAGAEAFF. The V and J genes are TRBV11-3 and TRBJ1-1; D perhaps matches TRBD1 (6 bases). The germline gives CDR1 SGHNT, CDR2 YENEEA. This CDR3 comprises 13 residues. The V end was cut by 0 bases, the J end by 6 bases, with 8 bases between.

The chain employs TRBV28 and TRBJ2-7; 7 bases map to TRBD1. The CDR3 runs to 12 residues. Germline CDR1 reads MDHEN; CDR2 reads SYDVKM. The V gene end was trimmed by 6 bases and the J gene end by 1 base; junction bases not matched to a gene: 0. Here the CDR3 reads CASRTGSYEQYF. CDR3 bases: TGTGCCAGCAGGACAGGGTCCTACGAGCAGTACTTC.

The chain carries TRBV5-1 and TRBJ2-7; 8 bases line up with TRBD1. The V gene's germline CDR1 is SGHRS and CDR2 YFSETQ. V was pared by 2 bases and J by 7 bases, with 14 bases of the junction left unmatched. CDR3 length: 16 amino acids. The CDR3: CASSFYLRDRTGEQYF. The CDR3 nucleotides read TGCGCCAGCAGCTTCTATCTCCGGGACAGGACGGGTGAGCAGTACTTC.

V and J are TRBV5-3 and TRBJ2-1; possibly TRBD2 for D (6 bases). TRBV5-3 is known as an ORF, though its function is uncertain. Trimming cost V 8 bases and J 0 bases, with 18 bases left between them. The CDR3 is 16 residues long. The CDR3 spells CASMLVADSSYNEQFF. The CDR3 nucleotides are TGTGCCAGTATGTTGGTAGCGGACTCCTCCTACAATGAGCAGTTCTTC.

V is TRBV18 and J is TRBJ2-7, with D maybe TRBD1 (5 bases). The CDR3 is 12 residues long. The V gene lost 5 bases and the J gene lost 3 bases, with 8 bases spanning the gap. CDR1 and CDR2 (germline): KGHSH, LQKENI. Here the CDR3 reads CASSGQSYEQYF. In DNA, the CDR3 is TGTGCCAGCTCAGGACAAAGCTACGAGCAGTACTTC.

The chain has TRBV28 and TRBJ2-1, with 9 nucleotides matching TRBD1. The CDR3 runs 15 residues. V lost 6 bases and J lost 7; bases outside the gene matches: 10. The V gene's germline CDR1 is MDHEN and CDR2 SYDVKM. The DNA for the CDR3 is TGTGCCAGCAGCCTCGAAGGGACAGGGAAAAATGAGCAGTTCTTC. This gives the protein CASSLEGTGKNEQFF.

About this clone: The junction and the germline gene differ at one end; a read error may be behind it. The chain has TRBV4-1 and TRBJ2-1; maybe TRBD2 (6 bases). This CDR3 is built from 14 residues. Germline CDR1 MGHRA, CDR2 YSYEKL. The CDR3: CASSQDIPTDRGVF. The DNA for the CDR3 is TGCGCCAGCAGCCAAGATATTCCCACCGACCGCGGGGTCTTC.

The chain links TRBV7-9 to TRBJ1-3, with unresolved D. V lost 5 bases and J lost 11, with 13 bases in between. The CDR3 totals 12 residues. Germline assignment: CDR1 SEHNR and CDR2 FQNEAQ (reference sequence). The CDR3 protein is CASSPLVSAIYF. CDR3 sequence (DNA): TGTGCCAGCAGCCCCCTAGTGAGCGCCATATATTTT. Full variable domain (rest looked up from reference TRBV7-9 and TRBJ1-3): DTGVSQNPRHKITKRGQNVTFRCDPISEHNRLYWYRQTLGQGPEFLTYFQNEAQLEKSRLLSDRFSAERPKGSFSTLEIQRTEQGDSAMYLCASSPLVSAIYFGEGSWLTVV.